This is a list of T cell receptor beta chains from one sample in a study of vaccination and CD4 T cells after COVID-19. These receptors have no identified antigens. TCRdb passed the PCR reads through MiXCR, listing each CDR3 protein once. The sample includes over 6,000 distinct CDR3 sequences, more than 30% of them seen just once. Sequenced: CD4+ T cells from blood, cultured in vitro. The receptors come from a human donor in good health. Both conserved end residues are part of each CDR3. D genes are given only for firm matches. For some rows the clone size is stated as once, few or many, or as a class when expanded; others skip it.

TRBV6-5	TRBD2	TRBJ2-1	NA	CASSLTLAGSSYNEQFF	TGTGCCAGCAGTTTAACCCTAGCGGGTAGCTCCTACAATGAGCAGTTCTTC
TRBV20-1	TRBD1	TRBJ2-2	few	CSAIGQGYSGELFF	TGCAGTGCTATTGGACAGGGGTATTCCGGGGAGCTGTTTTTT
TRBV20-1	NA	TRBJ2-3	NA	CSARTQGLTDTQYF	TGCAGTGCTAGAACCCAGGGACTCACAGATACGCAGTATTTT
TRBV15	NA	TRBJ1-2	few	CATSRDRSQNYGYTF	TGTGCCACCAGCAGAGATAGGTCGCAGAACTATGGCTACACCTTC
TRBV28	NA	TRBJ1-1	few	CAIRRETEAFF	TGTGCCATCCGCAGAGAGACTGAAGCTTTCTTT
TRBV20-1	NA	TRBJ1-2	medium-sized	CSATGGPGYGYTF	TGCAGTGCGACCGGGGGCCCCGGCTATGGCTACACCTTC
TRBV28	NA	TRBJ2-3	NA	CASSWGRRNTDTQYF	TGTGCCAGCAGTTGGGGGCGGCGGAACACAGATACGCAGTATTTT
TRBV24-1	NA	TRBJ2-1	NA	CATSGAEAGTYNEQFF	TGTGCCACCAGTGGCGCCGAGGCAGGGACCTACAATGAGCAGTTCTTC
TRBV6-1	NA	TRBJ1-5	few	CASTPGSGIGPQHF	TGTGCCAGCACCCCCGGATCGGGGATCGGGCCCCAGCATTTT
TRBV24-1	TRBD2	TRBJ2-5	NA	CATSDWTSGIKTQYF	TGTGCCACCAGTGATTGGACTAGCGGGATCAAGACCCAGTACTTC
TRBV12-3/TRBV12-4	NA	TRBJ2-3	NA	CASSSSGADTQYF	TGTGCCAGCAGTTCTTCCGGGGCAGATACGCAGTATTTT
TRBV20-1	NA	TRBJ1-6	few	CSARKESNSYNSPLHF	TGCAGTGCAAGAAAGGAGTCAAACTCCTATAATTCACCCCTCCACTTT
TRBV7-9	NA	TRBJ2-7	few	CASSLEPPPGEQYF	TGTGCCAGCAGCTTGGAACCGCCGCCGGGGGAGCAGTACTTC
TRBV7-3	NA	TRBJ1-1	few	CASSLGVGVPEAFF	TGTGCCAGCAGCCTAGGGGTGGGGGTTCCTGAAGCTTTCTTT
TRBV20-1	TRBD2	TRBJ2-3	NA	CSARNSGRAGYTQYF	TGCAGTGCTCGAAATAGCGGGAGGGCCGGGTATACGCAGTATTTT
TRBV7-9	TRBD2	TRBJ2-1	NA	CASSLPPRLAGSMNEQFF	TGTGCCAGCAGCTTACCTCCCCGACTAGCGGGGAGTATGAATGAGCAGTTCTTC
TRBV7-7	TRBD1	TRBJ2-5	NA	CASSFLPDREETQYF	TGTGCTAGCAGCTTCCTCCCGGACAGGGAAGAGACCCAGTACTTC
TRBV10-3	NA	TRBJ2-7	NA	CAISEGGSYEQYF	TGTGCCATCAGTGAGGGGGGATCTTACGAGCAGTACTTC
TRBV20-1	NA	TRBJ2-7	NA	CSARVQQLYEQYF	TGCAGTGCTAGAGTACAGCAATTATACGAGCAGTACTTC
TRBV5-5	TRBD1	TRBJ1-2	NA	CASSYGTGGGYTF	TGTGCCAGCAGCTACGGGACAGGCGGGGGCTACACCTTC
TRBV7-2	NA	TRBJ1-6	few	CASSASGPSGSPLHF	TGTGCCAGCAGCGCATCCGGGCCCAGCGGTTCACCCCTCCACTTT
TRBV20-1	NA	TRBJ2-7	few	CSASRDHEQYF	TGCAGTGCTAGCAGGGACCACGAGCAGTACTTC
TRBV19	TRBD2	TRBJ2-7	few	CASRTSGSNEQYF	TGTGCCAGTAGGACTAGCGGGAGCAACGAGCAGTACTTC
TRBV20-1	NA	TRBJ1-6	few	CSARGRGEASSYNSPLHF	TGCAGTGCTAGAGGCCGGGGGGAGGCGAGCTCCTATAATTCACCCCTCCACTTT
TRBV11-2	TRBD1	TRBJ2-5	few	CASSQDHGDRTGWAQYF	TGCGCCAGCAGCCAAGATCACGGGGACAGGACGGGTTGGGCCCAGTACTTC
TRBV24-1	TRBD2	TRBJ2-1	NA	CATSGRASEQFF	TGTGCCACTAGCGGGAGGGCAAGTGAGCAGTTCTTC
TRBV29-1	TRBD1	TRBJ1-2	few	CSADDRVGYTF	TGCAGCGCTGACGACAGGGTCGGCTACACCTTC
TRBV28	TRBD2	TRBJ2-7	few	CASSFSGRQHEQYF	TGTGCCAGCAGTTTTAGCGGGAGGCAACACGAGCAGTACTTC
TRBV12-3/TRBV12-4	NA	TRBJ2-5	medium-sized	CASSLARGAIGETQYF	TGTGCCAGCAGTTTAGCGAGGGGGGCAATCGGAGAGACCCAGTACTTC
TRBV7-2	NA	TRBJ2-3	NA	CASSGVGPRGDTQYF	TGTGCCAGCAGTGGGGTGGGCCCTCGTGGAGATACGCAGTATTTT
TRBV20-1	TRBD2	TRBJ2-1	NA	CSAARPGLAGNEQFF	TGCAGTGCTGCTCGACCGGGACTAGCGGGGAATGAGCAGTTCTTC
TRBV24-1	NA	TRBJ2-5	medium-sized	CATSDPDRYGETQYF	TGTGCCACCAGTGACCCTGACAGGTATGGAGAGACCCAGTACTTC